This TCR beta chain was captured by sequencing in a study of T-cell memory formation after mild COVID-19. Using its own MiXCR run on the 5' RACE reads, TCRdb lists one record per CDR3 protein. This table has 55,000 to 75,000 distinct CDR3 sequences, around a quarter appearing once. CDR1 and CDR2 (germline): LGHNA, YNFKEQ. The V gene end was trimmed by 1 base and the J gene end by 5 bases; junction bases not matched to a gene: 7. This CDR3 region has 16 residues. This clonotype was seen many times. The source material was PBMCs or a T cell subset sorted from them (not recorded which). The source is a man aged 18 to 29 who had mild COVID-19 (a few samples of this study predate the infection). Cell type and time point are not known. The rearrangement joins TRBV4-2 to TRBJ2-7; TRBD2 matches 11 bases. The CDR3 bases are TGTGCCAGCAGCCAAGCCGTAGCGGGGGGGCCCAACGAGCAGTACTTC. Its protein product is CASSQAVAGGPNEQYF.